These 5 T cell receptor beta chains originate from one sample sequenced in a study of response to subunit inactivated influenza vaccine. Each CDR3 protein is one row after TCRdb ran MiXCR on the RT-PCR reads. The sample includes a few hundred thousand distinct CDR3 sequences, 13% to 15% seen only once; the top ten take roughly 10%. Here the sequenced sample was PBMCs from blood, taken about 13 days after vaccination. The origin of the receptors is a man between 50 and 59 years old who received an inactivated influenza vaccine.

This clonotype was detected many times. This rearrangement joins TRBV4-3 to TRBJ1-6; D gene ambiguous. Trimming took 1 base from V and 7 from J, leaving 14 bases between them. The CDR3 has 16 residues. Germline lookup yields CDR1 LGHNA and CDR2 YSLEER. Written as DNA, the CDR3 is TGCGCCAGCAGCCAAGTCCCCCTCCCGGGGAATTCACCCCTCCACTTT. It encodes CASSQVPLPGNSPLHF.

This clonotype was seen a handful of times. DNA for the CDR3: TGTGCCAGCAGACATGGGACTAGCGCCTACACCGGGGAGCTGTTTTTT. Its protein is CASRHGTSAYTGELFF. V usage is TRBV12-3 or TRBV12-4 and J usage is TRBJ2-2, with 10 bases fitting TRBD2. The CDR3 sequence is 16 residues long. V lost 6 bases to trimming and J lost 3 bases; unmatched junction nucleotides: 7.

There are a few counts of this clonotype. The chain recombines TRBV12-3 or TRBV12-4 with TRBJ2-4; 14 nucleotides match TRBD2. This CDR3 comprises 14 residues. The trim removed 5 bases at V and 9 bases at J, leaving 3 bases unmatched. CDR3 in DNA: TGTGCCAGCAGTGGTGGGACTAGCGGGAGCATTCAGTACTTC. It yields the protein CASSGGTSGSIQYF.

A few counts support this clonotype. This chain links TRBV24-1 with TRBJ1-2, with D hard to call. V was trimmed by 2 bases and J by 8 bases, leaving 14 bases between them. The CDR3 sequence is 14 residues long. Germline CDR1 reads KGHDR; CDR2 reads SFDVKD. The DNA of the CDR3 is TGTGCCACCAGTGATTCCCGACTATACGGGGGCTACACCTTC. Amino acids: CATSDSRLYGGYTF.

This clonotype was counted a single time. CDR3 sequence (DNA): TGTGCCAGTAGGGGAGGGGGAAGCTCTGGAAACACCATATATTTT. Protein sequence: CASRGGGSSGNTIYF. This chain uses TRBV28 with TRBJ1-3; TRBD1 is a possible D gene (6 bases). Looked up from germline, CDR1 is MDHEN and CDR2 is SYDVKM. CDR3 size: 15 residues. V was pared by 9 bases and J by 0 bases, with 15 bases between.